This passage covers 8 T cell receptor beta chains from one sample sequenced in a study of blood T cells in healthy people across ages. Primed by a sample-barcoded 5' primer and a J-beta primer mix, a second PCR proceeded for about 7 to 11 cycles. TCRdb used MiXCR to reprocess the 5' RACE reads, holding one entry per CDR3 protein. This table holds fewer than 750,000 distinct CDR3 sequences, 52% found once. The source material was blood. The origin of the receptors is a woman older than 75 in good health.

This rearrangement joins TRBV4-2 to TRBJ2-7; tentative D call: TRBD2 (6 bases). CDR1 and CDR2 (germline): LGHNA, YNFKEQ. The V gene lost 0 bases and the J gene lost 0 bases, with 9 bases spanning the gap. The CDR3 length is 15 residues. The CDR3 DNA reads TGTGCCAGCAGCCAAGAAACTAGCAGCTCCTACGAGCAGTACTTC. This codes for CASSQETSSSYEQYF.

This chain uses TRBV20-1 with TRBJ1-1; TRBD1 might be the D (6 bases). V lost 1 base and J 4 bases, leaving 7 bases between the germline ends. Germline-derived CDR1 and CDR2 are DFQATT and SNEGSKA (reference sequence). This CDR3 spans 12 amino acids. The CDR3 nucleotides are TGCAGTGCTAGAGTCAGGGGCACTGAAGCTTTCTTT. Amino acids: CSARVRGTEAFF.

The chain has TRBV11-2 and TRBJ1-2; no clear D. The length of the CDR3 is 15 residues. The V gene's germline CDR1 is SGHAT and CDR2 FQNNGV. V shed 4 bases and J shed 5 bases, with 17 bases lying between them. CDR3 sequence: CASSSGTLVSYGYTF. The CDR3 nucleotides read TGTGCCAGCAGCTCCGGCACTCTAGTATCGTATGGCTACACCTTC. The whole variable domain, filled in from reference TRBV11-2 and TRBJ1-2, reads EAGVAQSPRYKIIEKRQSVAFWCNPISGHATLYWYQQILGQGPKLLIQFQNNGVVDDSQLPKDRFSAERLKGVDSTLKIQPAKLEDSAVYLCASSSGTLVSYGYTFGSGTRLTVV.

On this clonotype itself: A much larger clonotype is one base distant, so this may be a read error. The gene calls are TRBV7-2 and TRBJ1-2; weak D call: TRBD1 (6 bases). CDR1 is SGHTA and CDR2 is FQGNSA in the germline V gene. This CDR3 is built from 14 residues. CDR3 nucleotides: TGTGCCTGCAGCGGGGACCGGGGGCCATATGGCTACACCTTC. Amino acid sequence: CACSGDRGPYGYTF.

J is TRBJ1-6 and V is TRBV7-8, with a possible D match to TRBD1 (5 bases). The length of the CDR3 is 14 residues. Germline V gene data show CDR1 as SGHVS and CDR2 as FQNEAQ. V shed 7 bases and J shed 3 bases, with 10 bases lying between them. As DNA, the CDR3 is TGTGCCAGCACAGCGGGGGACTATAATTCACCCCTCCACTTT. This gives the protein CASTAGDYNSPLHF.

The CDR3 bases are TGTGCCAGCAGCATCAGCACTAGCCAAGAGACCCAGTACTTC. This sequence encodes CASSISTSQETQYF. The chain couples TRBV4-2 to TRBJ2-5; D might be TRBD2 (5 bases). Germline assignment: CDR1 LGHNA and CDR2 YNFKEQ. Trimming left V 5 bases short and J 1 base short, with 11 bases between. This CDR3 has 14 amino acids.

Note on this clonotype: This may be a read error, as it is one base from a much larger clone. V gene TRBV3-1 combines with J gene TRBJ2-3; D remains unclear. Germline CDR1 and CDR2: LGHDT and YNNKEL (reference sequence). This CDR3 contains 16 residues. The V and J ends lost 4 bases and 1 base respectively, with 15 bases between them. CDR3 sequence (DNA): TGTGCCAGCAGCCGAAGTGGGGTAGGCGGCACAGATACGCAGTATTTT. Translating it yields CASSRSGVGGTDTQYF.

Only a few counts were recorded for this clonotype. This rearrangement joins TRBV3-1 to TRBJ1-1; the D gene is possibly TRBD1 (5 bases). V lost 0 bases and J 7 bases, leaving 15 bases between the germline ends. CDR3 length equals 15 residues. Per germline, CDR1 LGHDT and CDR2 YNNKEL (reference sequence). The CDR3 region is CASSQEGRESGEAFF. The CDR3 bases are TGTGCCAGCAGCCAAGAAGGCAGGGAGAGTGGTGAAGCTTTCTTT.